This T cell receptor beta chain is drawn from a study of blood T cell repertoires in COVID-19. Per the original methods: Quantification of nucleated cells was approximated via reference gene primer amplification. The repertoire was sequenced with immunoSEQ multiplex PCR; TCRdb's copy has only in-frame clones and lacks some. D and trimming come from the DNA, and the V and J calls and clone size come from that table. Of 200,000 to 250,000 clones in the sample, around 80% were seen once. The V gene's germline CDR1 is SGHRS and CDR2 YFSETQ. Trimming removed 3 bases at V and 8 bases at J, with 8 bases between. This CDR3 region has 12 residues.

The chain employs TRBV5-1 and TRBJ2-2; D perhaps matches TRBD2 (6 bases). The sequence was obtained from an elderly woman with COVID-19, enrolled during active disease. Sequencing was done on a sample of peripheral blood. The CDR3 spells CASSYGGGELFF. The CDR3 DNA is TGCGCCAGCAGCTACGGGGGAGGGGAGCTGTTTTTT.